The 4 T cell receptor beta chains listed next were all sequenced from one sample in a study of spatial heterogeneity in lung cancer. Time point defined: sample taken at primary tumor resection. TCRdb analysed the 5' RACE reads with MiXCR anew, one entry per CDR3 protein. The table includes 35,000 to 45,000 distinct CDR3 sequences, 5% to 5.5% detected once. Here the sequenced sample was PBMCs, taken at surgery. Receptors were obtained from a female donor with early-stage non-small cell lung cancer.

The chain recombines TRBV10-1 with TRBJ2-1; the match to TRBD2 covers 8 bases. Per germline, CDR1 WNHNN and CDR2 SYGVQD (reference sequence). J lost 5 bases, V lost 5 bases, and 8 bases had no gene match. CDR3 size: 15 residues. CDR3: CASSPRERGHNEQFF. In nucleotides, the CDR3 is TGCGCCAGCAGTCCCAGAGAGCGGGGGCACAATGAGCAGTTCTTC.

As concerns this clonotype: It may be a read error: a sequence one base away is much more abundant. V and J are TRBV18 and TRBJ2-2; 7 bases match TRBD1. The junction had 12 bases not matched to a gene; V was cut back by 10 bases and J by 4 bases. Germline CDR1 reads KGHSH; CDR2 reads LQKENI. The CDR3 totals 15 residues. The CDR3 reads CAISLRGDSTGELFF. The CDR3 DNA follows: TGTGCCATCTCCCTCCGAGGGGACAGCACCGGGGAGCTGTTTTTT.

The chain joins TRBV4-1 to TRBJ2-7, with D perhaps TRBD2 (5 bases). V was cut by 6 bases and J by 5 bases, with 17 bases left in between. In germline, CDR1 is MGHRA, CDR2 YSYEKL. CDR3 length equals 14 residues. CDR3 in DNA: TGCGCCAGCAGGCCTTCGTCGCGGGCCCACGAGCAGTACTTC. Amino acid sequence: CASRPSSRAHEQYF.

This clonotype appeared many times. The chain employs TRBV12-5 and TRBJ2-1; weak D call: TRBD2 (5 bases). This CDR3 is built from 17 residues. The germline gives CDR1 LGHNT, CDR2 FRNRAP. V was trimmed by 1 base and J by 0 bases, leaving 13 bases between them. Here the CDR3 reads CASGLALSEASYNEQFF. CDR3 sequence (DNA): TGTGCTAGTGGTTTGGCCCTTAGCGAGGCCTCCTACAATGAGCAGTTCTTC.